The TCR beta chain described here comes from a study of cytomegalovirus exposure and HLA in healthy donors. 60 Vbeta and 13 Jbeta primers were used in PCR. TCRdb's table, derived via immunoSEQ multiplex PCR, lists solely in-frame clones and lacks some. The table shows about 120,000 clones, with 60% to 80% occurring only once. CDR1 and CDR2 (germline): SGHRS, YFSETQ. The CDR3 is 13 residues long. The ends were cut back, 4 bases at V and 5 bases at J, with 12 bases in the middle. The source of this sequence is a man aged 30-40 years in good health and CMV-seronegative. Sequences were obtained from PBMCs. The gene calls are TRBV5-1 and TRBJ1-1; weak D call: TRBD1 (5 bases). This CDR3 reads CASSQLGGTEAFF. In DNA form, the CDR3 reads TGCGCCAGCAGCCAATTGGGGGGAACTGAAGCTTTCTTT.